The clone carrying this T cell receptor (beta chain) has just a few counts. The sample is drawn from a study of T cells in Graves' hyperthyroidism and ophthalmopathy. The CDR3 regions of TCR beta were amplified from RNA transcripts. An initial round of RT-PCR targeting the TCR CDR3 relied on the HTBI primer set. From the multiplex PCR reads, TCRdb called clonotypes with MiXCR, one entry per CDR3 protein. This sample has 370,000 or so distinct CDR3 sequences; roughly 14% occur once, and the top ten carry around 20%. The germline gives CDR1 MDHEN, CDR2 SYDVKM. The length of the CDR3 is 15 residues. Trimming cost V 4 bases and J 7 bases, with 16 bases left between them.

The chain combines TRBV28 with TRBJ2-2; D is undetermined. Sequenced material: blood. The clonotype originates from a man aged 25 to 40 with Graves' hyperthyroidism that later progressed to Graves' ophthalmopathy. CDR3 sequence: CASSSNMRIIGELFF. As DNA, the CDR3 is TGTGCCAGCAGTTCAAACATGAGAATTATCGGGGAGCTGTTTTTT.